The 11 T cell receptor beta chains reported below all come from one sample, sequenced in a study of response to subunit inactivated influenza vaccine. TCRdb fed the RT-PCR reads into MiXCR, producing one record per CDR3 protein. The sample has roughly 460,000 distinct CDR3 sequences, approximately 10% seen once. The material sequenced was PBMCs from blood, taken 45 days after vaccination. The receptors here all came from a man between 50 and 59 years old who received an inactivated influenza vaccine.

The V call is TRBV7-9, the J call TRBJ2-1; 7 bases line up with TRBD2. The CDR3 sequence is 17 residues long. Germline V gene sequence: CDR1 SEHNR, CDR2 FQNEAQ (reference sequence). With 5 bases clipped from V and 4 bases from J, the junction kept 14 bases outside the gene matches. CDR3 sequence reads: CASSGRVGGTLYNEQFF. The CDR3 DNA is TGTGCCAGCAGCGGCCGGGTGGGGGGGACGCTTTACAATGAGCAGTTCTTC. Together with reference TRBV7-9 and TRBJ2-1, the CDR3 gives the full variable domain: DTGVSQNPRHKITKRGQNVTFRCDPISEHNRLYWYRQTLGQGPEFLTYFQNEAQLEKSRLLSDRFSAERPKGSFSTLEIQRTEQGDSAMYLCASSGRVGGTLYNEQFFGPGTRLTVL.

This clonotype appeared a few times. The chain uses TRBV2 and TRBJ2-5, with 7 bases identical to TRBD2. Trimming removed 4 bases from V and 5 bases from J; junction bases left unmatched: 7. Germline values: CDR1 SNHLY, CDR2 FYNNEI. This CDR3 comprises 14 residues. CDR3 sequence reads: CASSVAHGGETQYF. The CDR3 DNA reads TGTGCCAGCAGTGTTGCCCACGGGGGGGAGACCCAGTACTTC. Complete variable domain (other parts from reference TRBV2 and TRBJ2-5): EPEVTQTPSHQVTQMGQEVILRCVPISNHLYFYWYRQILGQKVEFLVSFYNNEISEKSEIFDDQFSVERPDGSNFTLKIRSTKLEDSAMYFCASSVAHGGETQYFGPGTRLLVL.

The sample holds many counts of this clonotype. The chain carries TRBV7-9 and TRBJ2-7, with D maybe TRBD2 (6 bases). Per the germline V gene, CDR1 is SEHNR and CDR2 is FQNEAQ (reference sequence). The CDR3 runs to 15 residues. Deletions cut 5 bases from V and 6 bases from J, with 20 bases between. CDR3 nucleotides: TGTGCCAGCAGCGTGAGGGGTGGACTAACTGCCGAGCAGTACTTC. Translating gives CASSVRGGLTAEQYF.

This clonotype was seen more than once but under ten times. The chain couples TRBV20-1 to TRBJ2-7; TRBD2 aligns across 9 bases. From germline, CDR1 is DFQATT and CDR2 SNEGSKA (reference sequence). The CDR3 contains 17 residues. Trimming at V came to 1 base and at J to 7 bases, leaving 17 bases not matched to a gene. The CDR3 loop reads CSARGPGMAGGLGEQYF. DNA of the CDR3: TGCAGTGCTAGAGGCCCGGGGATGGCGGGAGGGCTGGGTGAGCAGTACTTC.

This clonotype appeared many times. CDR3 sequence: CSVASSYNEQFF. CDR3 bases: TGCAGCGTTGCCAGTTCTTACAATGAGCAGTTCTTC. V is TRBV29-1 and J is TRBJ2-1; no clear D gene. V was pared by 4 bases and J by 4 bases, with 8 bases between. The CDR3 sequence is 12 residues long. Germline V gives CDR1 SQVTM, CDR2 ANQGSEA.

This clonotype was observed many times. The rearrangement links TRBV4-1 to TRBJ2-7; D is undetermined. This CDR3 comprises 13 residues. The V end was cut by 1 base, the J end by 3 bases, with 7 bases between. Per the germline V gene, CDR1 is MGHRA and CDR2 is YSYEKL. The CDR3 sequence: CASSQVEIYEQYF. The CDR3 nucleotides read TGCGCCAGCAGCCAAGTGGAGATCTACGAGCAGTACTTC.

This clonotype was detected a few times. DNA for the CDR3: TGTGCCAGCAGCAGATCGGGACTAGCCTACTACGAGCAGTACTTC. This sequence encodes CASSRSGLAYYEQYF. The gene calls are TRBV5-4 and TRBJ2-7; 9 nucleotides agree with TRBD2. Germline V gene data show CDR1 as SGHNT and CDR2 as YYREEE (reference sequence). The CDR3 is 15 amino acids. With 4 bases clipped from V and 3 bases from J, the junction kept 8 bases outside the gene matches.

This clonotype was seen repeatedly, ten times or more. One end of the junction varies from germline; a read error may be responsible. This chain joins TRBV5-1 and TRBJ1-1; no clear D gene. This CDR3 has 13 amino acids. CDR1 SGHRS and CDR2 YFSETQ come from the germline V gene. The CDR3 coding sequence is TGTGCCAGCAGTGAGAGCATGAACACTGAAGCTTTCTTT. Protein sequence: CASSESMNTEAFF. Drawing the rest from reference TRBV5-1 and TRBJ1-1, the complete variable domain is KAGVTQTPRYLIKTRGQQVTLSCSPISGHRSVSWYQQTPGQGLQFLFEYFSETQRNKGNFPGRFSGRQFSNSRSEMNVSTLELGDSALYLCASSESMNTEAFFGQGTRLTVV.

This clonotype was recorded at least ten times. This chain links TRBV29-1 with TRBJ2-2; D unresolved. The V and J ends lost 4 bases and 3 bases respectively, with 3 bases between them. Germline-derived CDR1 and CDR2 are SQVTM and ANQGSEA. The CDR3 extends over 11 amino acids. The CDR3 sequence: CSVGDTGELFF. The DNA for the CDR3 is TGCAGCGTTGGTGACACCGGGGAGCTGTTTTTT.

The chain carries TRBV5-1 and TRBJ1-2; D call uncertain. Trimming shortened V by 1 base and J by 0 bases, and 7 bases separated the two germline ends. Germline-derived CDR1 and CDR2 are SGHRS and YFSETQ. The CDR3 consists of 14 residues. CDR3 sequence (DNA): TGCGCCAGCAGCTTGACGACAACTAACTATGGCTACACCTTC. This encodes CASSLTTTNYGYTF. The variable domain in full, completed from reference TRBV5-1 and TRBJ1-2, reads KAGVTQTPRYLIKTRGQQVTLSCSPISGHRSVSWYQQTPGQGLQFLFEYFSETQRNKGNFPGRFSGRQFSNSRSEMNVSTLELGDSALYLCASSLTTTNYGYTFGSGTRLTVV.

The chain uses TRBV5-1 and TRBJ2-1, with a tentative D call TRBD2 (6 bases). Between the trimmed V and J ends, which lost 1 base and 4 bases, there was a span of 18 bases. The CDR3 extends over 17 amino acids. The germline V gene encodes CDR1 SGHRS and CDR2 YFSETQ. The CDR3 coding sequence is TGCGCCAGCAGCTTGCCGGGAGTGGCGGTAGGTTACAATGAGCAGTTCTTC. Translation: CASSLPGVAVGYNEQFF.